Below are 32 T cell receptor beta chains sequenced from a single sample in a study of T cell repertoires in cytomegalovirus infection. For these receptors, no antigen is known. TCRdb re-called the reads through MiXCR, storing one row per CDR3 protein. Seen here are a few hundred thousand distinct CDR3 sequences, around two fifths observed once, and the top ten hold over 45%. Sequencing used cultured PBMCs, obtained from culture after CMV antigen stimulation. These receptors were taken from a human donor in good health (CMV status not recorded). Some clones in this sample may be carry-over from other donors' samples.

The rearrangement uses TRBV20-1 and TRBJ1-6; 7 positions agree with TRBD1. Germline V lookup: CDR1 DFQATT, CDR2 SNEGSKA (reference sequence). V shed 2 bases, J shed 10 bases, and the junction held 8 bases outside the gene matches. The CDR3 has 14 residues. The CDR3 bases are TGCAGTGCTAGAACCGGGACAGTCGGATCACCCCTCCACTTT. This gives the protein CSARTGTVGSPLHF.

This clonotype came up a few times. The chain joins TRBV7-2 to TRBJ1-1; TRBD1 matches 10 bases. Trimming took 5 bases from V and 11 from J; bases not matched to a gene: 14. The germline gives CDR1 SGHTA, CDR2 FQGNSA. This CDR3 has 15 amino acids. In DNA, the CDR3 is TGTGCCAGCAGCCCACCCGGGGTAAGGGACAGGGGCGCTTTCTTT. This gives the protein CASSPPGVRDRGAFF.

V usage is TRBV12-3 or TRBV12-4 and J usage is TRBJ1-2; TRBD1 agrees at 12 bases. J was trimmed by 5 bases and V by 6 bases; bases with no gene match: 7. The CDR3 has 15 amino acids. CDR3 in amino acids: CASSRRDRGPYGYTF. The CDR3 DNA is TGTGCCAGCAGCCGCCGGGACAGGGGGCCGTATGGCTACACCTTC.

This chain links TRBV6-2 or TRBV6-3 with TRBJ2-1; 10 bases align to TRBD2. Germline assignment: CDR1 MNHEY and CDR2 SVGEGT. CDR3 length equals 15 residues. Losses at the gene ends were 6 bases for V and 4 bases for J; bases not matched to a gene: 6. The CDR3 DNA reads TGTGCCAGCAGCACCCCAGCGGGGGGGTACAATGAGCAGTTCTTC. Translated, it gives CASSTPAGGYNEQFF.

The rearrangement joins TRBV19 to TRBJ1-2; the D gene is possibly TRBD1 (5 bases). V was trimmed by 5 bases and J by 7 bases, leaving 11 bases between them. CDR3 length: 12 residues. Looked up from germline, CDR1 is LNHDA and CDR2 is SQIVND (reference sequence). The CDR3 is CASSPTGVGYTF. CDR3 DNA: TGTGCCAGTAGTCCAACGGGGGTTGGCTACACCTTC. Variable domain in full (rest from reference TRBV19 and TRBJ1-2): DGGITQSPKYLFRKEGQNVTLSCEQNLNHDAMYWYRQDPGQGLRLIYYSQIVNDFQKGDIAEGYSVSREKKESFPLTVTSAQKNPTAFYLCASSPTGVGYTFGSGTRLTVV.

The V and J genes are TRBV19 and TRBJ2-1; 13 positions match TRBD2. Per germline, CDR1 LNHDA and CDR2 SQIVND (reference sequence). This CDR3 contains 24 residues. The V gene end was trimmed by 2 bases and the J gene end by 0 bases; junction bases not matched to a gene: 22. This chain's CDR3 is CASSISLLRQGTSGTQHSYNEQFF. The CDR3 DNA reads TGTGCCAGTAGTATATCCCTTTTACGACAGGGGACTAGCGGGACCCAACACTCCTACAATGAGCAGTTCTTC. The full variable domain, completed using reference TRBV19 and TRBJ2-1, is DGGITQSPKYLFRKEGQNVTLSCEQNLNHDAMYWYRQDPGQGLRLIYYSQIVNDFQKGDIAEGYSVSREKKESFPLTVTSAQKNPTAFYLCASSISLLRQGTSGTQHSYNEQFFGPGTRLTVL.

This clonotype appeared many times. At one of its ends the junction is not consistent with the germline gene, which may arise from a read error. The V call is TRBV5-1, the J call TRBJ2-3; unclear D gene. The CDR3 consists of 14 residues. The germline V gene has CDR1 SGHRS and CDR2 YFSETQ. CDR3 in DNA: TGTGCCAGCAGCTTGGAGAGGAGCACAGATACGCAGTATTTT. Translating it yields CASSLERSTDTQYF.

V usage is TRBV14 and J usage is TRBJ1-6; the match to TRBD1 covers 7 bases. The V gene's germline CDR1 is SGHDN and CDR2 FVKESK. This CDR3 has 16 residues. V lost 1 base, J lost 7 bases, and 7 bases stayed unmatched. CDR3 sequence reads: CASSQAPDRRNSPLHF. The DNA of the CDR3 is TGTGCCAGCAGCCAAGCCCCGGACAGGCGGAATTCACCCCTCCACTTT.

V is TRBV11-2 and J is TRBJ1-4, with 8 bases that match TRBD1. The V gene's germline CDR1 is SGHAT and CDR2 FQNNGV. The J segment lost 2 bases and the V segment lost 5 bases, leaving 7 bases of the junction unmatched. The CDR3 runs 16 residues. For the CDR3, the DNA is TGTGCCAGCAGCACATACCGGGACAGGACTAATGAAAAACTGTTTTTT. It codes for CASSTYRDRTNEKLFF.

There are a few counts of this clonotype. The V call is TRBV19, the J call TRBJ1-5; 7 positions agree with TRBD1. Germline V gene lookup returns CDR1 LNHDA and CDR2 SQIVND (reference sequence). With 7 bases clipped from V and 3 bases from J, the junction kept 6 bases outside the gene matches. The CDR3 covers 14 residues. CDR3 sequence: CASKGGQYNQPQHF. The CDR3 nucleotides read TGTGCCAGTAAGGGGGGACAGTACAATCAGCCCCAGCATTTT. The full variable domain, in which reference TRBV19 and TRBJ1-5 provide the parts outside the CDR3, is DGGITQSPKYLFRKEGQNVTLSCEQNLNHDAMYWYRQDPGQGLRLIYYSQIVNDFQKGDIAEGYSVSREKKESFPLTVTSAQKNPTAFYLCASKGGQYNQPQHFGDGTRLSIL.

The CDR3 DNA sequence: TGCGCCAGCAGCACCCGGCCTGGCGGAGAGGAGACCCAGTACTTC. Translating it yields CASSTRPGGEETQYF. The chain recombines TRBV5-1 with TRBJ2-5; D is undetermined. V was trimmed by 4 bases and J by 5 bases, leaving 18 bases between them. The CDR3 totals 15 residues. Germline V CDR1 and CDR2: SGHRS, YFSETQ.

The chain is built from TRBV28 and TRBJ2-5; possible D gene TRBD1, 6 bases. The CDR3 contains 13 residues. Germline-derived CDR1 and CDR2 are MDHEN and SYDVKM. The V end was cut by 6 bases, the J end by 1 base, with 9 bases between. The CDR3 sequence: CASRTGPQETQYF. The DNA for the CDR3 is TGTGCCAGCAGAACAGGGCCCCAAGAGACCCAGTACTTC.

The CDR3 nucleotides are TGCGCCAGCAGCCCGGGCTGGCCCCCGGACACTGAAGCTTTCTTT. It codes for CASSPGWPPDTEAFF. The chain links TRBV4-1 to TRBJ1-1; D gene ambiguous. The CDR3 contains 15 residues. V lost 4 bases and J 3 bases, leaving 15 bases between the germline ends. Germline V lookup: CDR1 MGHRA, CDR2 YSYEKL.

This chain links TRBV4-1 with TRBJ1-1, with 11 positions matching TRBD1. The CDR3 runs 15 residues. With V trimmed by 3 bases and J by 7 bases, 7 bases remained unmatched. The germline gives CDR1 MGHRA, CDR2 YSYEKL. CDR3 sequence (DNA): TGCGCCAGCAGCCACTCGGGACAGGGGGATCGTGAAGCTTTCTTT. Translated, it gives CASSHSGQGDREAFF.

The chain links TRBV7-2 to TRBJ2-7; the match to TRBD2 covers 8 bases. Germline-derived CDR1 and CDR2 are SGHTA and FQGNSA. J lost 5 bases, V lost 6 bases, and 9 bases had no gene match. CDR3 length: 14 residues. This chain's CDR3 is CASRQAGGADEQYF. The CDR3 coding sequence is TGTGCCAGCAGACAAGCCGGGGGGGCCGACGAGCAGTACTTC.

This clonotype was seen more than once but under ten times. The chain couples TRBV7-2 to TRBJ1-5; D uncertain. Germline V gives CDR1 SGHTA, CDR2 FQGNSA. The CDR3 totals 13 residues. Trimming shortened V by 1 base and J by 4 bases, and 5 bases separated the two germline ends. The CDR3 bases are TGTGCCAGCAGCTTAGGGATAAATCAGCCCCAGCATTTT. It specifies CASSLGINQPQHF.

The chain employs TRBV23-1 and TRBJ2-2, with 10 bases lining up with TRBD2. TRBV23-1 is placed among ORFs of uncertain function. This CDR3 has 17 amino acids. V lost 0 bases to trimming and J lost 5 bases; unmatched junction nucleotides: 6. The CDR3 nucleotides are TGCGCCAGCAGTCAATCTCCGCTAGCGGGAGCGACCGGGGAGCTGTTTTTT. As protein: CASSQSPLAGATGELFF.

This clonotype was recorded at least ten times. This chain connects TRBV7-8 to TRBJ1-6; D is uncertain. The germline V and J ends were trimmed by 1 base and 10 bases, with 17 bases remaining between them. Looked up from germline, CDR1 is SGHVS and CDR2 is FQNEAQ. CDR3 size: 16 residues. The CDR3 DNA is TGTGCCAGCAGCTTAGGGGCCAGGCGCGGAAAGTCACCCCTCCACTTT. It encodes CASSLGARRGKSPLHF.

In the case of this clonotype: One end of the junction is discordant with germline, which a read error may explain. This chain connects TRBV7-8 to TRBJ2-1; D unclear. This CDR3 comprises 15 residues. Germline lookup yields CDR1 SGHVS and CDR2 FQNEAQ. CDR3 in amino acids: CASSLDPSGYNELFF. DNA for the CDR3: TGTGCCAGCAGCTTGGACCCTTCTGGGTACAATGAGCTGTTCTTC.

CDR3 in amino acids: CASSTRGPYTDTQYF. CDR3 in DNA: TGTGCCAGCAGTACCAGGGGGCCATACACAGATACGCAGTATTTT. The chain is built from TRBV6-2 or TRBV6-3 and TRBJ2-3; TRBD1 matches at 8 bases. This CDR3 contains 15 residues. Germline V gene lookup returns CDR1 MNHEY and CDR2 SVGEGT. V trimming: 5 bases; J trimming: 2 bases; junction bases outside the gene matches: 6.

Concerning this clonotype: One junction end disagrees with the germline gene, perhaps due to a read error. The rearrangement links TRBV6-4 to TRBJ2-1; a possible D gene is TRBD2 (6 bases). Germline lookup yields CDR1 MRHNA and CDR2 SNTAGT. CDR3 size: 13 residues. The CDR3 protein is CASSDSPGRRDFF. CDR3 DNA sequence: TGTGCCAGCAGTGACTCCCCCGGTAGGCGGGACTTTTTC.

This sequence joins TRBV7-2 and TRBJ1-2; perhaps TRBD1 as D (5 bases). Germline V gives CDR1 SGHTA, CDR2 FQGNSA. The CDR3 runs 16 residues. The V end lost 4 bases, the J end lost 4 bases, and 19 bases lay between the germline ends. The CDR3 bases are TGTGCCAGCAGCTCCTCGACAGCACCAGACCTCTATGGCTACACCTTC. It codes for CASSSSTAPDLYGYTF.

This sequence joins TRBV7-2 and TRBJ1-6; D is undetermined. V dropped 1 base and J dropped 8 bases, with 9 bases sitting between them. CDR3 size: 14 residues. The V gene's germline CDR1 is SGHTA and CDR2 FQGNSA. In nucleotides, the CDR3 is TGTGCCAGCAGCTTAGTTGTCAGCGATTCACCCCTCCACTTT. Its translation is CASSLVVSDSPLHF.

This clonotype was detected only a few times. CDR3 sequence (DNA): TGCAGCGTATCTTCCCGGGACAGGGTAGCTGAAGCTTTCTTT. Amino acid sequence: CSVSSRDRVAEAFF. The genes are TRBV29-1 and TRBJ1-1; TRBD1 aligns across 9 bases. CDR1 and CDR2 from the germline V gene are SQVTM and ANQGSEA. The CDR3 length is 14 residues. Trimming at V came to 6 bases and at J to 6 bases, leaving 11 bases not matched to a gene.

V gene TRBV5-3 combines with J gene TRBJ2-5; perhaps TRBD2 as D (6 bases). TRBV5-3 is sorted into the ORF group, with uncertain function. The CDR3 has 15 amino acids. V lost 8 bases and J 1 base, leaving 18 bases between the germline ends. The DNA of the CDR3 is TGTGCCAGCAGCGGAGGGAGAACAGGCCAAGAGACCCAGTACTTC. It yields the protein CASSGGRTGQETQYF.

In this sample, this clonotype turned up a few times. The V and J genes are TRBV6-6 and TRBJ1-6; 7 bases agree with TRBD1. The trim removed 3 bases at V and 10 bases at J, leaving 9 bases unmatched. The CDR3 covers 15 residues. Germline V gene sequence: CDR1 MNHNY, CDR2 SVGAGI (reference sequence). The CDR3, as DNA: TGTGCCAGCAGTTATCATGACAGGGAGAGCTCACCCCTCCACTTT. It yields the protein CASSYHDRESSPLHF.

V and J are TRBV2 and TRBJ2-2; 12 bases match TRBD2. Germline V gene data show CDR1 as SNHLY and CDR2 as FYNNEI. This CDR3 is 15 amino acids long. J was trimmed by 7 bases and V by 7 bases; bases with no gene match: 7. The CDR3 spells CASTRLAGVLGELFF. The CDR3 DNA sequence: TGTGCCAGCACAAGACTAGCGGGAGTGCTCGGGGAGCTGTTTTTT.

This sequence joins TRBV30 and TRBJ1-2; D is perhaps TRBD1 (5 bases). V was trimmed by 2 bases and J by 8 bases, leaving 12 bases between them. The CDR3 extends over 12 amino acids. Germline values: CDR1 GTSNPN, CDR2 SVGIG (reference sequence). The CDR3 spells CAWSPDMRGYTF. In DNA form, the CDR3 reads TGTGCCTGGAGTCCGGACATGAGAGGCTACACCTTC.

The rearrangement joins TRBV7-9 to TRBJ1-1; tentative D call: TRBD1 (6 bases). Germline V lookup: CDR1 SEHNR, CDR2 FQNEAQ (reference sequence). The ends were cut back, 5 bases at V and 4 bases at J, with 14 bases in the middle. The CDR3 spans 14 residues. The DNA for the CDR3 is TGTGCCAGCAGCCCACAGGGAGGGCTCACTGAAGCTTTCTTT. Protein sequence: CASSPQGGLTEAFF. The complete variable domain, with remaining parts taken from reference TRBV7-9 and TRBJ1-1, reads DTGVSQNPRHKITKRGQNVTFRCDPISEHNRLYWYRQTLGQGPEFLTYFQNEAQLEKSRLLSDRFSAERPKGSFSTLEIQRTEQGDSAMYLCASSPQGGLTEAFFGQGTRLTVV.

The rearrangement links TRBV19 to TRBJ1-4; D call uncertain. The CDR3 length is 16 residues. V gave up 5 bases and J gave up 6 bases, with 19 bases separating them. Germline values: CDR1 LNHDA, CDR2 SQIVND (reference sequence). This chain's CDR3 is CASSPRRPADHEKLFF. The CDR3 region has the DNA TGTGCCAGTAGTCCTCGGAGGCCTGCTGACCATGAAAAACTGTTTTTT.

This clonotype was seen a handful of times. V gene TRBV5-4 combines with J gene TRBJ2-7, with D possibly matching TRBD1 (8 bases). V lost 4 bases, J lost 4 bases, and 21 bases lay in between. The length of the CDR3 is 16 residues. CDR1 SGHNT and CDR2 YYREEE come from the germline V gene (reference sequence). The CDR3 DNA sequence: TGTGCCAGCAGCACAGGGGGGGATGGCGGGGTATACGAGCAGTACTTC. Residues: CASSTGGDGGVYEQYF. Looking up the rest from reference TRBV5-4 and TRBJ2-7 gives the full variable domain: ETGVTQSPTHLIKTRGQQVTLRCSSQSGHNTVSWYQQALGQGPQFIFQYYREEENGRGNFPPRFSGLQFPNYSSELNVNALELDDSALYLCASSTGGDGGVYEQYFGPGTRLTVT.

This clonotype was seen more than once but under ten times. This chain links TRBV7-2 with TRBJ1-1; D gene unclear. The CDR3 covers 13 residues. Germline values: CDR1 SGHTA, CDR2 FQGNSA. V lost 4 bases, J lost 3 bases, and 9 bases lay in between. This CDR3 reads CASSSAGHTEAFF. The CDR3 DNA sequence: TGTGCCAGCAGCTCGGCGGGCCACACTGAAGCTTTCTTT.